A single sample gave rise to the 14 T cell receptor beta chains below, sequenced in a study of CDR3 diversity in severe acne. TCRdb reprocessed the PCR reads via MiXCR and lists one record per CDR3 protein. The table lists about 100,000 distinct CDR3 sequences, 45% to 60% of them singletons. The sample was blood. These TCRs come from a male donor with acne.

The rearrangement uses TRBV10-3 and TRBJ1-1; 7 bases map to TRBD1. The CDR3 is 20 residues long. Germline V gene data show CDR1 as ENHRY and CDR2 as SYGVKD. Trimming cost V 10 bases and J 0 bases; bases outside gene matches: 26. The CDR3 coding sequence is TGTGCCACCCTTGGGGACAGAACTTTACCCTGGTGGGGTTTGAACACTGAAGCTTTCTTT. Protein product: CATLGDRTLPWWGLNTEAFF.

This clonotype has a count of ten or more. V gene TRBV29-1 combines with J gene TRBJ2-1; 8 bases align to TRBD2. This CDR3 spans 13 amino acids. V lost 5 bases, J lost 6 bases, and 6 bases stayed unmatched. Germline V gene sequence: CDR1 SQVTM, CDR2 ANQGSEA. The CDR3, as DNA: TGCAGCGTTCCGGGACTAGTGCTCAATGAGCAGTTCTTC. The encoded protein is CSVPGLVLNEQFF.

This clonotype was detected many times. The chain uses TRBV28 and TRBJ2-3; 8 nucleotides line up with TRBD2. Trimming at V came to 7 bases and at J to 9 bases, leaving 12 bases not matched to a gene. Germline V gene sequence: CDR1 MDHEN, CDR2 SYDVKM. This CDR3 is 14 amino acids long. The CDR3 sequence is CASITPGAGETQYF. The CDR3 DNA reads TGTGCCAGCATAACACCGGGAGCGGGAGAGACGCAGTATTTT. Full variable domain (remainder filled in from reference TRBV28 and TRBJ2-3): DVKVTQSSRYLVKRTGEKVFLECVQDMDHENMFWYRQDPGLGLRLIYFSYDVKMKEKGDIPEGYSVSREKKERFSLILESASTNQTSMYLCASITPGAGETQYFGPGTRLTVL.

This rearrangement joins TRBV10-3 to TRBJ2-2; 7 bases match TRBD1. The CDR3 runs to 12 residues. Per germline, CDR1 ENHRY and CDR2 SYGVKD. The CDR3 nucleotides read TGTACAGGGGTCGCTAGCACCGGGGAGCTGTTTTTT. It translates to CTGVASTGELFF.

The chain is built from TRBV11-2 and TRBJ2-7; maybe TRBD2 (5 bases). The ends were cut back, 6 bases at V and 5 bases at J, with 20 bases in the middle. CDR1 is SGHAT, CDR2 FQNNGV, per germline. The CDR3 has 15 amino acids. CDR3 in DNA: TGTGCCAGCAGGACCAGAACCCGACTACTCGACGAGCAGTACTTC. It specifies CASRTRTRLLDEQYF.

This clonotype was observed a handful of times. This chain joins TRBV2 and TRBJ2-7; 14 bases are a match to TRBD2. Germline CDR1 SNHLY, CDR2 FYNNEI. The CDR3 length is 16 residues. With V trimmed by 4 bases and J by 4 bases, 6 bases remained unmatched. Here the CDR3 DNA reads TGTGCCAGCAGTGGACTAGCGGGAGGGCAGGCTTACGAGCAGTACTTC. Its translation is CASSGLAGGQAYEQYF.

This chain connects TRBV20-1 to TRBJ1-6; D not certain. The CDR3 is 16 amino acids. Trimming pared 6 bases from V and 6 bases from J, leaving 21 bases between. The germline V gene encodes CDR1 DFQATT and CDR2 SNEGSKA (reference sequence). DNA of the CDR3: TGCAGTGCCCCACGGGCCCATCCCAATCTTAATTCACCCCTCCACTTT. Amino acid sequence: CSAPRAHPNLNSPLHF.

The chain joins TRBV7-9 to TRBJ1-5; D is possibly TRBD1 (6 bases). The germline V and J ends were trimmed by 5 bases and 2 bases, with 19 bases remaining between them. The CDR3 is 17 amino acids. Germline assignment: CDR1 SEHNR and CDR2 FQNEAQ (reference sequence). For the CDR3, the DNA is TGTGCCAGCAGCCCCAATTATACAGGGCGAGGCAATCAGCCCCAGCATTTT. It yields the protein CASSPNYTGRGNQPQHF.

As to this clonotype: A much larger clone lies a single base off, so this may be a read error. The CDR3 does not close with the conserved phenylalanine or tryptophan, likely indicating a read error. V is TRBV19 and J is TRBJ2-5; tentative D call: TRBD1 (5 bases). The V and J ends lost 5 bases and 1 base respectively, with 17 bases between them. The CDR3 has 16 residues. CDR1 is LNHDA, CDR2 SQIVND, per germline (reference sequence). In DNA form, the CDR3 reads TGTGCCAGTAGTTCGCAGGGCTCCATAACCCAAGAGACCCAGTACCTC. Translated: CASSSQGSITQETQYL.

This clonotype was counted at least ten times. This chain uses TRBV4-2 with TRBJ2-7; TRBD2 might be the D (5 bases). The CDR3 is 13 residues long. The germline V gene encodes CDR1 LGHNA and CDR2 YNFKEQ. Trimming took off 1 base at V and 3 bases at J, with 7 bases between the two ends. CDR3 region: CASSQAGSYEQYF. CDR3 nucleotide sequence: TGTGCCAGCAGCCAAGCGGGGAGCTACGAGCAGTACTTC.

The chain carries TRBV29-1 and TRBJ1-1, with a weak D call TRBD1 (6 bases). V gave up 3 bases and J gave up 3 bases, with 17 bases separating them. This CDR3 region has 15 residues. Per germline, CDR1 SQVTM and CDR2 ANQGSEA. CDR3 DNA sequence: TGCAGCGTTGACCTCGGGGGGCGCAGGGACACTGAAGCTTTCTTT. Translation gives CSVDLGGRRDTEAFF.

The rearrangement joins TRBV3-1 to TRBJ2-3; no definite D call. CDR3 length: 11 residues. Per the germline V gene, CDR1 is LGHDT and CDR2 is YNNKEL (reference sequence). Trimming cost V 9 bases and J 2 bases, with 6 bases left between them. CDR3 sequence reads: CASGPTDTQYF. The CDR3 DNA sequence: TGTGCCAGTGGGCCCACAGATACGCAGTATTTT.

This clonotype was counted ten times or more. The J gene is TRBJ2-5, the V gene TRBV6-2 or TRBV6-3; weak D call: TRBD2 (6 bases). Germline CDR1 and CDR2: MNHEY and SVGEGT. This CDR3 is 14 amino acids long. The V end was cut by 3 bases, the J end by 5 bases, with 13 bases between. The chain's CDR3 is CASSYGAGPETQYF. As DNA, the CDR3 is TGTGCCAGCAGTTATGGAGCGGGTCCGGAGACCCAGTACTTC.

In its sample, this clonotype was seen a few times. V is TRBV5-6 and J is TRBJ2-6; no reliable D call. With 4 bases removed from V and 4 bases from J, the gap between germline ends came to 18 bases. This CDR3 comprises 17 residues. From germline, CDR1 is SGHDT and CDR2 YYEEEE. CDR3 sequence reads: CASSPSLISSGANVLTF. In DNA, the CDR3 is TGTGCCAGCAGCCCGAGCCTCATCTCCTCCGGGGCCAACGTCCTGACTTTC.